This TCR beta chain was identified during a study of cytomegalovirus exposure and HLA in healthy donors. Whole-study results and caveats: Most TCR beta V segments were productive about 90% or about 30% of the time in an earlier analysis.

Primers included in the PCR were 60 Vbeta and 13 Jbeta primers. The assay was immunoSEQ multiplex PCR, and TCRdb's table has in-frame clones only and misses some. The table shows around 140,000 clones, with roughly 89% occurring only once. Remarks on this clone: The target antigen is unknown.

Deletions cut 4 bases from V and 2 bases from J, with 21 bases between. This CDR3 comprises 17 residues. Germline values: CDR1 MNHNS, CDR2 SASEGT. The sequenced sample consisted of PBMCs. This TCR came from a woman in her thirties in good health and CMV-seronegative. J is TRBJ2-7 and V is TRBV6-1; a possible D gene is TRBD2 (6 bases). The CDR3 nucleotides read TGTGCCAGCAGTGGGTCGGATCGGAGGGGCTTAACCTACGAGCAGTACTTC. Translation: CASSGSDRRGLTYEQYF.